One sample yielded the 6 T cell receptor beta chains listed below, sequenced in a study of metastatic and nonmetastatic thyroid tumors. Nobody among the patients had been given any treatment before thyroid surgery. Through MiXCR, TCRdb re-clonotyped the PCR reads. This sample has roughly 18,000 clones; roughly 25% occur once, and the top ten carry over 9.5%. The sample comprised tumor tissue. The receptor set was obtained from a female donor with papillary thyroid cancer or a benign thyroid nodule (not recorded which). Some clones in this sample may be carry-over from other donors' samples.

This clone came up many times. The gene calls are TRBV4-1 and TRBJ2-5; TRBD2 matches at 11 bases. With 1 base clipped from V and 4 bases from J, the junction kept 5 bases outside the gene matches. This CDR3 is built from 16 residues. Germline V gene data show CDR1 as MGHRA and CDR2 as YSYEKL. The CDR3 DNA sequence: TGCGCCAGCAGCCAAGGCCTACTAGCGGGAGCAGAGACCCAGTACTTC. This translates into CASSQGLLAGAETQYF.

The genes are TRBV12-3 or TRBV12-4 and TRBJ2-7, with 9 positions matching TRBD1. The CDR3 extends over 14 amino acids. V shed 6 bases and J 4 bases; nucleotides not matched to a gene: 7. This chain's CDR3 is CASSKQGALYEQYF. The CDR3 DNA is TGTGCCAGCAGCAAACAGGGGGCTTTATACGAGCAGTACTTC.

The chain links TRBV12-3 or TRBV12-4 to TRBJ2-2, with 12 positions matching TRBD1. V shed 3 bases, J shed 4 bases, and the junction held 12 bases outside the gene matches. The CDR3 sequence is 19 residues long. The CDR3 loop reads CASSFKPGQGACGTGELFF. CDR3 DNA: TGTGCCAGCAGTTTTAAGCCGGGACAGGGGGCCTGCGGCACCGGGGAGCTGTTTTTT.

This rearrangement joins TRBV6-2 or TRBV6-3 to TRBJ1-5, with D maybe TRBD1 (5 bases). Germline CDR1 reads MNHEY; CDR2 reads SVGEGT. The germline V and J ends were trimmed by 5 bases and 1 base, with 9 bases remaining between them. This CDR3 has 14 residues. CDR3 nucleotide sequence: TGTGCCAGCAGTATGGGGGAGAGCAATCAGCCCCAGCATTTT. Its translation: CASSMGESNQPQHF.

Turning to this clone: One end of the junction does not line up with germline, which may come from a read error. The V call is TRBV20-1, the J call TRBJ2-3, with 7 positions matching TRBD1. Germline V gene lookup returns CDR1 DFQATT and CDR2 SNEGSKA (reference sequence). This CDR3 is 14 amino acids long. The CDR3 bases are TGCAGTGCTATAGGACAGGAGAACACAGATACGCGGTATTTT. As protein: CSAIGQENTDTRYF.

This clone was counted between two and nine times. The chain combines TRBV6-2 or TRBV6-3 with TRBJ1-1; D is unresolved. The germline V gene encodes CDR1 MNHEY and CDR2 SVGEGT. The V end lost 4 bases, the J end lost 0 bases, and 9 bases lay between the germline ends. There are 14 residues in the CDR3. The CDR3 nucleotides read TGTGCCAGCAGTTTAGTTCCTATGAACACTGAAGCTTTCTTT. Translated, it gives CASSLVPMNTEAFF.